Listed here are 21 T cell receptor beta chains from one sample, sequenced in a study of identical twins. TCRdb re-called the 5' RACE reads with MiXCR, one entry per CDR3 protein. The sample carries about 530,000 distinct CDR3 sequences, around 22% recorded once. This sample was shared with a second study, whose subject was yellow fever vaccine responses in identical twins.

The sample taken for sequencing was CD4+ T cells sorted from blood. Every receptor here comes from a woman under 30 in good health.

The chain combines TRBV6-1 with TRBJ1-4, with 8 bases aligning to TRBD1. There are 16 residues in the CDR3. Losses at the gene ends were 6 bases for V and 2 bases for J; bases not matched to a gene: 8. Per the germline V gene, CDR1 is MNHNS and CDR2 is SASEGT. CDR3 loop: CASSSSGGWTNEKLFF. CDR3 sequence (DNA): TGTGCCAGCAGCTCTTCAGGGGGCTGGACTAATGAAAAACTGTTTTTT.

J is TRBJ2-3 and V is TRBV28; 9 nucleotides align to TRBD1. Germline CDR1 is MDHEN and CDR2 is SYDVKM. Trimming at V came to 5 bases and at J to 5 bases, leaving 8 bases not matched to a gene. CDR3 length: 15 amino acids. The CDR3 spells CASSKPGQGKDTQYF. The CDR3 bases are TGTGCCAGCAGTAAACCGGGACAGGGAAAAGATACGCAGTATTTT.

The chain employs TRBV10-3 and TRBJ1-1; TRBD1 matches at 7 bases. There are 13 residues in the CDR3. Germline assignment: CDR1 ENHRY and CDR2 SYGVKD. V was pared by 7 bases and J by 0 bases, with 2 bases of the junction left unmatched. The CDR3 nucleotides are TGTGCCATCACAGGGGGGATGAACACTGAAGCTTTCTTT. Translated, it gives CAITGGMNTEAFF.

This clonotype was seen many times. A junction boundary mismatches the germline segment, possibly from a read error. This chain joins TRBV15 and TRBJ2-1, with 7 positions matching TRBD1. The CDR3 sequence is 12 residues long. Germline CDR1 and CDR2: LNHNV and YYDKDF (reference sequence). The CDR3 loop is CATSRVSGQKVF. In DNA form, the CDR3 reads TGTGCCACCAGCAGAGTGTCGGGACAGAAGGTCTTC.

J is TRBJ2-1 and V is TRBV15; D not resolved. CDR1 LNHNV and CDR2 YYDKDF come from the germline V gene (reference sequence). Trimming shortened V by 8 bases and J by 0 bases, and 14 bases separated the two germline ends. This CDR3 is 15 amino acids long. The CDR3 DNA reads as TGTGCCACCCGAAGGCCGTTTAGCTCCTACAATGAGCAGTTCTTC. It is translated as CATRRPFSSYNEQFF.

The chain carries TRBV7-9 and TRBJ1-4; TRBD1 aligns across 7 bases. The CDR3 extends over 13 amino acids. The trim removed 7 bases at V and 8 bases at J, leaving 7 bases unmatched. Germline V gene sequence: CDR1 SEHNR, CDR2 FQNEAQ (reference sequence). The CDR3 here is CASTRGTAEKLFF. CDR3 coding DNA: TGTGCCAGCACCCGCGGGACAGCCGAAAAACTGTTTTTT.

This clonotype was seen just once. The V gene is TRBV20-1, the J gene TRBJ2-7; D is ambiguous. The CDR3 consists of 13 residues. With 3 bases removed from V and 2 bases from J, the gap between germline ends came to 11 bases. CDR1 is DFQATT, CDR2 SNEGSKA, per germline (reference sequence). Here the CDR3 reads CSASPLNAYEQYF. The CDR3 nucleotides read TGCAGTGCTAGCCCCCTGAACGCCTACGAGCAGTACTTC.

This chain uses TRBV11-3 with TRBJ2-5; TRBD2 might be the D (5 bases). This CDR3 comprises 14 residues. The V end was cut by 1 base, the J end by 5 bases, with 11 bases between. CDR1 and CDR2 (germline): SGHNT, YENEEA. The CDR3 DNA reads as TGTGCCAGCAGCTTAGTAACCGGGGATGAGACCCAGTACTTC. It translates to CASSLVTGDETQYF.

V and J are TRBV24-1 and TRBJ2-1; D is unresolved. The V gene lost 4 bases and the J gene lost 5 bases, with 11 bases spanning the gap. The CDR3 spans 14 residues. CDR1 and CDR2 from the germline V gene are KGHDR and SFDVKD. The CDR3 loop is CATSDPIVNNEQFF. The CDR3 DNA follows: TGTGCCACCAGTGACCCTATCGTTAACAATGAGCAGTTCTTC.

This clonotype was seen repeatedly, ten times or more. V and J are TRBV12-3 or TRBV12-4 and TRBJ2-1, with 13 bases matching TRBD2. The CDR3 totals 15 residues. The J segment lost 7 bases and the V segment lost 5 bases, leaving 5 bases of the junction unmatched. In DNA form, the CDR3 reads TGTGCCAGCAGTATTGGGACTAGCGGGGTTAATGAGCAGTTCTTC. It codes for CASSIGTSGVNEQFF.

The chain is built from TRBV2 and TRBJ2-7, with 7 bases identical to TRBD1. The trim removed 6 bases at V and 6 bases at J, leaving 11 bases unmatched. The CDR3 runs to 14 residues. The germline V gene encodes CDR1 SNHLY and CDR2 FYNNEI. CDR3 coding DNA: TGTGCCAGCAGGGAAACAGGGGCCCAGTCCGAGCAGTACTTC. This codes for CASRETGAQSEQYF.

The chain recombines TRBV6-5 with TRBJ2-4; D uncertain. The V gene's germline CDR1 is MNHEY and CDR2 SVGAGI. V lost 2 bases and J lost 2, with 10 bases in between. The CDR3 runs to 15 residues. Written as DNA, the CDR3 is TGTGCCAGCAGTTACGTCGACCGACCCAAAAACATTCAGTACTTC. Translating it yields CASSYVDRPKNIQYF.

This clonotype was counted a few times. The chain combines TRBV10-1 with TRBJ2-1; D is unresolved. V lost 4 bases and J lost 6, with 10 bases in between. Germline lookup yields CDR1 WNHNN and CDR2 SYGVQD (reference sequence). The CDR3 spans 13 residues. The CDR3 bases are TGCGCCAGCAGTGTTACCCAGCTCAATGAGCAGTTCTTC. Translation: CASSVTQLNEQFF.

Here the CDR3 DNA reads TGTGCCAGCAGTCGCCGGAGACTAGCGGGACAATCCTACAATGAGCAGTTCTTC. Residues: CASSRRRLAGQSYNEQFF. V and J are TRBV6-1 and TRBJ2-1; 11 bases line up with TRBD2. This CDR3 spans 18 amino acids. Germline loops: CDR1 MNHNS, CDR2 SASEGT. V lost 5 bases and J lost 1; bases outside the gene matches: 10.

The V and J genes are TRBV3-1 and TRBJ2-1; D not certain. CDR1 and CDR2 from the germline V gene are LGHDT and YNNKEL (reference sequence). The CDR3 length is 18 residues. V lost 0 bases and J lost 0, with 15 bases in between. For the CDR3, the DNA is TGTGCCAGCAGCCAAGAGATCCTTTCGAAGAGCTCCTACAATGAGCAGTTCTTC. Its translation: CASSQEILSKSSYNEQFF.

The sample holds a few counts of this clonotype. The V and J genes are TRBV29-1 and TRBJ1-1; D is undetermined. This CDR3 contains 13 residues. Trimming removed 4 bases from V and 0 bases from J, with 9 bases in between. Germline V lookup: CDR1 SQVTM, CDR2 ANQGSEA. Written as DNA, the CDR3 is TGCAGCGTTGGTGGCTGGATGAACACTGAAGCTTTCTTT. As protein: CSVGGWMNTEAFF.

The CDR3 spells CASSLGVAGGTYEQFF. CDR3 DNA: TGTGCCAGCAGCTTAGGCGTAGCGGGAGGAACCTATGAGCAGTTCTTC. The rearrangement links TRBV7-2 to TRBJ2-1; 10 bases match TRBD2. Germline lookup yields CDR1 SGHTA and CDR2 FQGNSA. This CDR3 is 16 amino acids long. The V and J ends lost 1 base and 8 bases, in that order; junction bases with no gene match: 8.

The V gene is TRBV9, the J gene TRBJ2-7; D unresolved. The germline gives CDR1 SGDLS, CDR2 YYNGEE. V lost 1 base and J lost 3, with 14 bases in between. This CDR3 has 15 amino acids. Here the CDR3 reads CASSVIGILVYEQYV. CDR3 bases: TGTGCCAGCAGCGTAATTGGGATTCTAGTCTACGAGCAGTACGTC.

This clonotype was picked up a small number of times. The chain uses TRBV12-3 or TRBV12-4 and TRBJ2-2; D perhaps matches TRBD1 (6 bases). The CDR3 has 14 amino acids. Deletions cut 4 bases from V and 3 bases from J, with 9 bases between. The CDR3 loop reads CASSWGRDTGELFF. In nucleotides, the CDR3 is TGTGCCAGCAGTTGGGGGCGAGACACCGGGGAGCTGTTTTTT.

This clonotype was seen a few times. V usage is TRBV2 and J usage is TRBJ2-5; 9 bases align to TRBD1. The CDR3 is 15 residues long. J gave up 4 bases and V 6 bases, and 9 bases lay outside the gene matches. The germline CDR1 and CDR2 sequences are SNHLY and FYNNEI. CDR3: CASRDLGQGVETQYF. The CDR3 DNA follows: TGTGCCAGCAGGGATTTGGGACAGGGAGTAGAGACCCAGTACTTC.

V gene TRBV5-1 combines with J gene TRBJ2-7; 15 nucleotides agree with TRBD2. Per the germline V gene, CDR1 is SGHRS and CDR2 is YFSETQ. The trim removed 3 bases at V and 6 bases at J, leaving 19 bases unmatched. The CDR3 totals 20 residues. The CDR3 reads CASSWTTGTSGRFGSGEQYF. The CDR3 region has the DNA TGCGCCAGCAGCTGGACGACCGGGACTAGCGGGAGGTTTGGATCGGGCGAGCAGTACTTC.